This T cell receptor (beta chain) was observed in a study of blood T cell repertoires in COVID-19 (dated by TCRdb to between 2020 and 2021). Regarding the study in general: Collaborator samples came from the United States, Italy and Spain and covered acute and convalescent phases of COVID-19. The repertoires were released in a freely available public database intended as a resource for research on the immune response to SARS-CoV-2. Subjects who had been exposed to COVID-19, were actively infected with it, or had recovered from it provided the deeply sampled blood TCRbeta repertoires that made up the dataset. The prospective study material was composed of cDNA or gDNA derived from T cells, B-cell-depleted T cells, or PBMCs. Where HLA class I and class II types were available, the types were taken from metadata supplied by the sample provider, not from assay-based typing. The samples were drawn from two sources: the first 160 participants of the ongoing ImmuneRACE study, and 950 to 1,500 subjects contributed by 6 global collaborators. Nearly every sample came with metadata listing a de-identified subject ID, COVID-19 status, age in years and sex. Study-level results and caveats: Clinical and demographic metadata were provided uncurated, with the amount varying by source and participant.

As to this clone: Its antigen is not yet known. No base-level quality is on record; no much larger clone is a single base apart.

TCRbeta CDR3 regions were amplified from genomic DNA by means of the immunoSEQ Assay, a bias-controlled multiplex PCR. Regarding the original processing steps: The number of nucleated cells in each sample was estimated by amplification of reference gene primers within the assay. To quantify the absolute abundance of each unique TCRbeta CDR3 rearrangement, sequence reads were collapsed and filtered. For each sample, productive Simpson clonality was calculated as the square root of Simpson's diversity index across productive rearrangements. This is the immuneACCESS table as TCRdb keeps it, with only in-frame sequences that have V and J called. A part of the clones is gone; compared with another copy, unresolved V genes explain less than half, and the rest is unexplained. The V and J calls and clone size come from that table; D and trimming were worked out from the DNA. This sample comprises around 100,000 clones, about 85% of them detected only once. Around 3.3% of the sample comes from the top ten.

The collaborating institutions used their own protocols to collect whole blood in K2EDTA tubes. For TCRbeta analysis, collaborators shipped samples as frozen whole blood, isolated PBMCs, or DNA extracted from either of those sample types. Compared with germline, V lacks 2 bases and J lacks 3 bases; bases without a gene match: 4. The CDR3 goes from the cysteine to the valine over 14 residues. The CDR3 DNA has 42 bases and is translated from base 1. Sequences SGHRS (CDR1) and YFSETQ (CDR2) are obtained from the germline V gene. The clonotype was recovered from a middle-aged man in a cohort sampled during active COVID-19. Here the chain combines TRBV5-1 and TRBJ2-7, and 8 bases in between align with TRBD2. The sample comprised peripheral blood. The sequenced DNA: TGCGCCAGCAGCTTAAGAGCGGGGGACTACGAGCAGTACGTC. It translates to CASSLRAGDYEQYV.